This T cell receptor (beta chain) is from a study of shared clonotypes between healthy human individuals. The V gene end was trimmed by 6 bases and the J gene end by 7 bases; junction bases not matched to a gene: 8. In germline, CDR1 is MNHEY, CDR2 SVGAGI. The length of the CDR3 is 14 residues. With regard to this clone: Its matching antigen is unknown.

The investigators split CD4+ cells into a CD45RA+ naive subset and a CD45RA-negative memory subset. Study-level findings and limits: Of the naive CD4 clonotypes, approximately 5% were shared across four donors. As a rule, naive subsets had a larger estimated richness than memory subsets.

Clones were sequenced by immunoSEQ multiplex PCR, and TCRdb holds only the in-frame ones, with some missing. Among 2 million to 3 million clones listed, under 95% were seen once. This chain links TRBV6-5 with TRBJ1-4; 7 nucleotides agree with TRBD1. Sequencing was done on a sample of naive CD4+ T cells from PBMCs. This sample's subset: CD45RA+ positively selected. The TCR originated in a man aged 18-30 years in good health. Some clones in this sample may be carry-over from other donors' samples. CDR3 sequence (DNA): TGTGCCAGCAGCCTCCGACAGGGCAGTGAAAAACTGTTTTTT. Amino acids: CASSLRQGSEKLFF.